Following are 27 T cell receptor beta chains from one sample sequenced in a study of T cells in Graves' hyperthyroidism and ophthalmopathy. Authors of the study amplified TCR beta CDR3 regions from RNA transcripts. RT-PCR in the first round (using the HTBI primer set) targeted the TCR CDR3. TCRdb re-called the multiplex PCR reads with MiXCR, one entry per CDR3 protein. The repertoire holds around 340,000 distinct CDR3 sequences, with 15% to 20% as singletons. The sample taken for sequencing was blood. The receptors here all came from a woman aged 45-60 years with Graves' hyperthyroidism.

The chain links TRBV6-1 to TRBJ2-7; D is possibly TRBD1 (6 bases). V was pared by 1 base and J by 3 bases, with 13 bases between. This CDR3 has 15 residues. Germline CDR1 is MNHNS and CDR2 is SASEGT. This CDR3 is CASSEGADRNYEQYF. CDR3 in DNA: TGTGCCAGCAGTGAAGGGGCGGACAGAAACTACGAGCAGTACTTC.

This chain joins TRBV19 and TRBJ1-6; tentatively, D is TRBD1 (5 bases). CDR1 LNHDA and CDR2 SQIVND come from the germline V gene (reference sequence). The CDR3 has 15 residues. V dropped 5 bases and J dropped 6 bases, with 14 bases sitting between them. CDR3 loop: CASSSPGDINSPLHF. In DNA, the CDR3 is TGTGCCAGTAGTTCCCCGGGGGATATTAATTCACCCCTCCACTTT.

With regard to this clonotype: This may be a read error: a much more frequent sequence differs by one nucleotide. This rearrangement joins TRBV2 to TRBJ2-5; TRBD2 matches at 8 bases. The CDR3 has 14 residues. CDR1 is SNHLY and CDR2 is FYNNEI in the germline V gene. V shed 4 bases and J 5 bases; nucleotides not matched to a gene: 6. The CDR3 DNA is TGTGCCAGCAGTGCGGGGGGGCCGGAGGAGACCCAGTACTTC. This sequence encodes CASSAGGPEETQYF.

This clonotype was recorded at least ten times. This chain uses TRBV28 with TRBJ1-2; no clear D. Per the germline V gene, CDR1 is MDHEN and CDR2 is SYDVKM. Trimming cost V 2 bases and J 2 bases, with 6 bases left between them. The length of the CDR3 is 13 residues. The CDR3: CASSLIGNYGYTF. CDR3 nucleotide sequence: TGTGCCAGCAGTTTAATCGGAAACTATGGCTACACCTTC.

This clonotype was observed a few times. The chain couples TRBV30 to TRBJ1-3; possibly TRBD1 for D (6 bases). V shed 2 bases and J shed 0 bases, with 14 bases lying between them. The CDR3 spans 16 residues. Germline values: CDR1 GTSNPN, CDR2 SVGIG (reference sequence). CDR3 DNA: TGTGCCTGGAGTAGAACCACAGGGAGCTCTGGAAACACCATATATTTT. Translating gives CAWSRTTGSSGNTIYF.

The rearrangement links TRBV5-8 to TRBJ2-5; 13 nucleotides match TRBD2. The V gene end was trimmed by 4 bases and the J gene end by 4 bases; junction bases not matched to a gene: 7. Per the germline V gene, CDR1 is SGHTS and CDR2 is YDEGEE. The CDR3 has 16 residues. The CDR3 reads CASSRTSGGPGETQYF. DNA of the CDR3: TGTGCCAGCAGCCGGACTAGCGGGGGACCGGGAGAGACCCAGTACTTC.

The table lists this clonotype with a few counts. CDR3 protein: CSARAPPGQGAPNTEAFF. CDR3 sequence (DNA): TGCAGTGCTAGAGCCCCCCCGGGACAGGGGGCTCCTAACACTGAAGCTTTCTTT. The rearrangement joins TRBV20-1 to TRBJ1-1, with 12 bases fitting TRBD1. Germline loops: CDR1 DFQATT, CDR2 SNEGSKA (reference sequence). With 1 base clipped from V and 2 bases from J, the junction kept 11 bases outside the gene matches. The CDR3 is made up of 18 amino acids.

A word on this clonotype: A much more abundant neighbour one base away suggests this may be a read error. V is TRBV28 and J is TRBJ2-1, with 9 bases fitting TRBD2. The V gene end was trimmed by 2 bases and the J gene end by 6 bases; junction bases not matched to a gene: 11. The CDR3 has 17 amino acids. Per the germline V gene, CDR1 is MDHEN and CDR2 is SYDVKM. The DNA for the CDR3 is TGTGCCAGCAGTTTACGCCGCGCACTAGCGGGCCGCAATGAGCAGTTCTTC. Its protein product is CASSLRRALAGRNEQFF. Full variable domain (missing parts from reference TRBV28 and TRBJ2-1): DVKVTQSSRYLVKRTGEKVFLECVQDMDHENMFWYRQDPGLGLRLIYFSYDVKMKEKGDIPEGYSVSREKKERFSLILESASTNQTSMYLCASSLRRALAGRNEQFFGPGTRLTVL.

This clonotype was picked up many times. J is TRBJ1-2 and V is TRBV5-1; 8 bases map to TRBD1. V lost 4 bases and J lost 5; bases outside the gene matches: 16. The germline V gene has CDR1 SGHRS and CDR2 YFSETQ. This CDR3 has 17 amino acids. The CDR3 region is CASSPGGTGGLEYGYTF. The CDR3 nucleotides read TGCGCCAGCAGCCCTGGCGGGACAGGAGGGCTCGAGTATGGCTACACCTTC. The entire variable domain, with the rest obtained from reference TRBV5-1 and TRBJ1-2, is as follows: KAGVTQTPRYLIKTRGQQVTLSCSPISGHRSVSWYQQTPGQGLQFLFEYFSETQRNKGNFPGRFSGRQFSNSRSEMNVSTLELGDSALYLCASSPGGTGGLEYGYTFGSGTRLTVV.

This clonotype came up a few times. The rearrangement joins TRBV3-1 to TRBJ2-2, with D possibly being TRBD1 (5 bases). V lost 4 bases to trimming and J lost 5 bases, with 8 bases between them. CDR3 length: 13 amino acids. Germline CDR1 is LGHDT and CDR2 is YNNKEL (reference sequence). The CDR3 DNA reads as TGTGCCAGCAGCCCCTCAGGGACCGGGGAGCTGTTTTTT. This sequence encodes CASSPSGTGELFF. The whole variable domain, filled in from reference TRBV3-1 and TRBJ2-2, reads DTAVSQTPKYLVTQMGNDKSIKCEQNLGHDTMYWYKQDSKKFLKIMFSYNNKELIINETVPNRFSPKSPDKAHLNLHINSLELGDSAVYFCASSPSGTGELFFGEGSRLTVL.

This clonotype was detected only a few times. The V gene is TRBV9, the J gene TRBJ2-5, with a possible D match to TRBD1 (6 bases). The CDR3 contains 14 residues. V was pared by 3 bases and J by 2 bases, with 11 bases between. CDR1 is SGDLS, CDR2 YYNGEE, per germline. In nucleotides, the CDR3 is TGTGCCAGCAGCGGGTCTGGACAGCAAGAGACCCAGTACTTC. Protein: CASSGSGQQETQYF.

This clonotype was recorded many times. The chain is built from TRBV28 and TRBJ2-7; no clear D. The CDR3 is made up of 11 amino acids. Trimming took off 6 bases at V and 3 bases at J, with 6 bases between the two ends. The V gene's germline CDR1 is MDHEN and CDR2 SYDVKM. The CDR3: CASRQNYEQYF. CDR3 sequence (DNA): TGTGCCAGCAGGCAAAACTACGAGCAGTACTTC.

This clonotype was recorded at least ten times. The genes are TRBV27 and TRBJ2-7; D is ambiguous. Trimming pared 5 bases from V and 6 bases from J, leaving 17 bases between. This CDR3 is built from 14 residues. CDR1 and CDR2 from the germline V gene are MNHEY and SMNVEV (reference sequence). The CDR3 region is CASSGRTRLGEQYF. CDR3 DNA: TGTGCCAGCAGTGGCCGGACCAGGTTGGGCGAGCAGTACTTC.

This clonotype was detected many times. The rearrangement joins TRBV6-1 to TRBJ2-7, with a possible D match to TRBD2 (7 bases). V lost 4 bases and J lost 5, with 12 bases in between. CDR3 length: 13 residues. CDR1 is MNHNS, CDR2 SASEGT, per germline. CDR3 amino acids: CASSARGGDEQYV. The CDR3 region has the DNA TGTGCCAGCAGTGCAAGGGGGGGAGACGAGCAGTACGTC.

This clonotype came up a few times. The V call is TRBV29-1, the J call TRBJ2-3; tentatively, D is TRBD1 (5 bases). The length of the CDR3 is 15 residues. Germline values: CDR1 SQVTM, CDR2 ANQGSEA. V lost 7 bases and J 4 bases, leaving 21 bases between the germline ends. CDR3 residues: CSAPSGRDLADTQYF. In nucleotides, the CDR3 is TGCAGCGCTCCCTCGGGCAGGGATCTGGCAGATACGCAGTATTTT.

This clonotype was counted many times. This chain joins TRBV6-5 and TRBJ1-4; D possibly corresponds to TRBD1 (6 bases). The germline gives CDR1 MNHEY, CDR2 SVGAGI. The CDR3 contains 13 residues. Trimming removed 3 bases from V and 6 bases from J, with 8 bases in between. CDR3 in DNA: TGTGCCAGCAGTTATAGGGGGGATGAAAAACTGTTTTTT. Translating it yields CASSYRGDEKLFF.

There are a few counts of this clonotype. As DNA, the CDR3 is TGTGCCAGCAGTGAGTTCACTCAAATCGGTCAGCCCCAGCATTTT. Translating gives CASSEFTQIGQPQHF. The V and J genes are TRBV6-2 or TRBV6-3 and TRBJ1-5, with D uncertain. Trimming pared 5 bases from V and 6 bases from J, leaving 17 bases between. Per germline, CDR1 MNHEY and CDR2 SVGEGT. The CDR3 spans 15 residues.

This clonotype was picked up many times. The CDR3 loop reads CASSFSHGGGEAFF. CDR3 DNA sequence: TGCGCCAGCAGCTTCAGCCACGGCGGCGGAGAAGCTTTCTTT. This chain uses TRBV5-1 with TRBJ1-1; D is undetermined. V lost 2 bases to trimming and J lost 8 bases, with 16 bases between them. In germline, CDR1 is SGHRS, CDR2 YFSETQ. The CDR3 contains 14 residues.

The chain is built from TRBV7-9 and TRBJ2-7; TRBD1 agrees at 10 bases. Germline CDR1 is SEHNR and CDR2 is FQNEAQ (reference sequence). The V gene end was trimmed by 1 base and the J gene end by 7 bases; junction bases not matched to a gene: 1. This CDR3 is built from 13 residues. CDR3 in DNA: TGTGCCAGCAGCTTAGGGGGACAGGGGGAGCAGTACTTC. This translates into CASSLGGQGEQYF.

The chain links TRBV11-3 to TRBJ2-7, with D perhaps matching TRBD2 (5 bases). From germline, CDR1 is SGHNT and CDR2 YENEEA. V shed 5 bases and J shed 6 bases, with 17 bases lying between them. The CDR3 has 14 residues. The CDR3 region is CASSPSGPLAEQYF. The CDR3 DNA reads TGTGCCAGCAGCCCCTCGGGTCCCCTAGCCGAGCAGTACTTC.

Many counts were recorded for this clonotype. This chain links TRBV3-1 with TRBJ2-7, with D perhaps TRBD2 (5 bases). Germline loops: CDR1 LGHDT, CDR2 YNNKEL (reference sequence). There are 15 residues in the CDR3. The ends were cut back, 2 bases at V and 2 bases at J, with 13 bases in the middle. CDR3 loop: CASSQTHLAPYEQYF. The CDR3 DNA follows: TGTGCCAGCAGCCAAACACACCTAGCCCCCTACGAGCAGTACTTC.

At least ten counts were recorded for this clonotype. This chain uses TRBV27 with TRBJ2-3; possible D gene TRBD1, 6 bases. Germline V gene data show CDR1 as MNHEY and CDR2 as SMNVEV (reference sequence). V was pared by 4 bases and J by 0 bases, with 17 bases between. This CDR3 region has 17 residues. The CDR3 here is CASSYDPTGASTDTQYF. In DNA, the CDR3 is TGTGCCAGCAGTTACGATCCGACAGGCGCTAGCACAGATACGCAGTATTTT.

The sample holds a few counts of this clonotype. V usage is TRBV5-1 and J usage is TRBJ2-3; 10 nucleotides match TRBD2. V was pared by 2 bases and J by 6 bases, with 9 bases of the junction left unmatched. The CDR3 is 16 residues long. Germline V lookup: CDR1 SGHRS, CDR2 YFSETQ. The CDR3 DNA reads TGCGCCAGCAGCTTCCCCCTAGCGGGAGACCGGGATACGCAGTATTTT. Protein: CASSFPLAGDRDTQYF.

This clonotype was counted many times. CDR3 sequence (DNA): TGTGCCAGCAGCCAAGACCTGCGGGGTACCTACAATGAGCAGTTCTTC. Translating it yields CASSQDLRGTYNEQFF. The chain is built from TRBV3-1 and TRBJ2-1; D perhaps matches TRBD2 (6 bases). V lost 0 bases and J lost 2, with 11 bases in between. Germline-derived CDR1 and CDR2 are LGHDT and YNNKEL (reference sequence). CDR3 length: 16 residues.

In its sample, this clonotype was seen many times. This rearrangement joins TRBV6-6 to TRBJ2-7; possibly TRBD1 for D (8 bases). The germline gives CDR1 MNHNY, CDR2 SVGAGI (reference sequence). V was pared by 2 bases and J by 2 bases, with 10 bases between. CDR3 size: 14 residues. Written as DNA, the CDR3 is TGTGCCAGCAGTTACACAGGGGGGGCCTACGAGCAGTACTTC. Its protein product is CASSYTGGAYEQYF.

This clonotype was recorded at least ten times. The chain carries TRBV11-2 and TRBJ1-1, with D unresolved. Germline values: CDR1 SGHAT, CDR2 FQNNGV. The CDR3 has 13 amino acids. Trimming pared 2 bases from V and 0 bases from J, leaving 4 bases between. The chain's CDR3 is CASSLQVNTEAFF. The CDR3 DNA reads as TGTGCCAGCAGCTTACAGGTGAACACTGAAGCTTTCTTT.

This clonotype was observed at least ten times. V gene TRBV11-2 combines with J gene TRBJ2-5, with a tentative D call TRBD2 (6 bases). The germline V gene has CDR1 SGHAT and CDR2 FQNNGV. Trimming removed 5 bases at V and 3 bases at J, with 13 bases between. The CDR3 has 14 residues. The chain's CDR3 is CASSGSSVKETQYF. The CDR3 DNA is TGTGCCAGCAGCGGCTCTAGCGTCAAAGAGACCCAGTACTTC. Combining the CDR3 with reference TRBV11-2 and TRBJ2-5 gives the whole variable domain EAGVAQSPRYKIIEKRQSVAFWCNPISGHATLYWYQQILGQGPKLLIQFQNNGVVDDSQLPKDRFSAERLKGVDSTLKIQPAKLEDSAVYLCASSGSSVKETQYFGPGTRLLVL.